These 31 T cell receptor beta chains were all obtained from the same sample, sequenced in a study of tumor-infiltrating lymphocytes in primary liver carcinoma. Both RNA and DNA were isolated together from around 20-30 mg of bulk tissue that had not been sorted. Synthesis of TCR beta cDNA was carried out from about 540 ng total RNA with a constant-region primer. What produced the TCR beta libraries was three nested multiplex PCR rounds using slightly modified ARM-PCR. TRBV1-TRBV30 forward and Cbeta reverse primers drove the first two roughly 10-cycle rounds. TCRdb analysed the multiplex PCR reads with MiXCR anew, one entry per CDR3 protein. This table holds about 130,000 distinct CDR3 sequences, roughly three fifths found once. Material for sequencing was liver tumor tissue from sampling region 3. Subset denoted: tumor region T3, left-lateral pole. The receptors were gathered from a woman aged 55-70 years with primary liver carcinoma and hepatitis B virus infection.

This clonotype has only a few counts. A read error may be the cause here, since a much bigger clone is one base away. The genes are TRBV6-5 and TRBJ1-1; TRBD1 might be the D (5 bases). The germline V gene encodes CDR1 MNHEY and CDR2 SVGAGI. Trimming cost V 4 bases and J 2 bases, with 11 bases left between them. The CDR3 length is 14 residues. CDR3 nucleotides: TGTGCCAGCAGTTGGACATGGAGAAACACTGAAGCTTTCTTT. Translated, it gives CASSWTWRNTEAFF.

As to this clonotype: Likely a read error: the CDR3 ends without its conserved phenylalanine or tryptophan. The chain recombines TRBV28 with TRBJ1-2, with TRBD1 matching over 7 bases. Per the germline V gene, CDR1 is MDHEN and CDR2 is SYDVKM. The length of the CDR3 is 13 residues. Trimming removed 5 bases from V and 5 bases from J; junction bases left unmatched: 5. The CDR3 region is CASSGGTEYGYTV. In DNA, the CDR3 is TGTGCCAGCAGTGGCGGGACAGAATATGGCTACACCGTC.

This rearrangement joins TRBV21-1 to TRBJ2-4. TRBV21-1 is marked as a pseudogene. The CDR3 length is 14 residues. The CDR3 nucleotides are TGTGCCAGCAGTCAAAGTAAAGCCAAAAACATTCAGCACTTC. Translated, it gives CASSQSKAKNIQHF.

Many counts were recorded for this clonotype. V usage is TRBV6-1 and J usage is TRBJ2-2, with 15 bases that match TRBD2. With 7 bases clipped from V and 5 bases from J, the junction kept 8 bases outside the gene matches. CDR1 MNHNS and CDR2 SASEGT come from the germline V gene. CDR3 length: 17 residues. In DNA, the CDR3 is TGTGCCAGCACCCTGGGACTAGCGGGAGGTAGGACCGGGGAGCTGTTTTTT. Protein: CASTLGLAGGRTGELFF.

As regards this clonotype: The junction departs from germline at one end; a sequencing error may be responsible. The V call is TRBV4-2, the J call TRBJ2-1; 7 bases map to TRBD2. The CDR3 loop spans 15 amino acids. Germline-derived CDR1 and CDR2 are LGHNA and YNFKEQ. The CDR3 region has the DNA TGTGCCAGCAGCCCTTCCGGGACTAACGGCAATGAGCATTTCTTC. Protein: CASSPSGTNGNEHFF.

This clonotype was detected only once. The junction differs from germline at one of its ends, possibly a read error. The chain links TRBV6-5 to TRBJ2-7; D is unresolved. Germline V gene sequence: CDR1 MNHEY, CDR2 SVGAGI. There are 13 residues in the CDR3. CDR3 sequence: CGSSPHSSYEQYF. The CDR3 DNA is TGTGGCAGCAGTCCCCACTCATCCTACGAGCAGTACTTC.

The sample holds many counts of this clonotype. The gene calls are TRBV29-1 and TRBJ2-7; D possibly matches TRBD1 or TRBD2 (5 bases each). CDR3 size: 12 residues. Trimming removed 8 bases at V and 0 bases at J, with 11 bases between. Germline CDR1 and CDR2: SQVTM and ANQGSEA. DNA of the CDR3: TGCAGCATACGGGACGGCTCCTACGAGCAGTACTTC. Translated: CSIRDGSYEQYF.

This clonotype was seen repeatedly, ten times or more. V is TRBV5-1 and J is TRBJ2-1, with 8 bases aligning to TRBD2. Germline-derived CDR1 and CDR2 are SGHRS and YFSETQ. The CDR3 consists of 14 residues. The V segment lost 2 bases and the J segment 9 bases; nucleotides outside the gene matches: 7. CDR3 nucleotides: TGCGCCAGCAGCTTTAGAGCGGGAGCCGGTGAGCAGTTCTTC. Its translation: CASSFRAGAGEQFF.

This clonotype has a count of ten or more. The genes are TRBV4-1 and TRBJ1-4; 8 bases are a match to TRBD1. This CDR3 contains 16 residues. V was pared by 7 bases and J by 0 bases, with 7 bases of the junction left unmatched. Germline V CDR1 and CDR2: MGHRA, YSYEKL. Here the CDR3 reads CASTRQGHATNEKLFF. The CDR3 nucleotides are TGCGCCAGCACACGACAGGGGCATGCAACTAATGAAAAACTGTTTTTT.

The table lists this clonotype with a few counts. This sequence joins TRBV23-1 and TRBJ1-5, with D perhaps TRBD1 (6 bases). TRBV23-1 is an open reading frame whose function is uncertain. The ends were cut back, 4 bases at V and 2 bases at J, with 15 bases in the middle. There are 16 residues in the CDR3. The CDR3 nucleotides read TGCGCCAGCAGTCCACACTACAGGGAGGGCAATCAGCCCCAGCATTTT. Protein sequence: CASSPHYREGNQPQHF.

This clonotype was seen repeatedly, ten times or more. The V and J genes are TRBV6-6 and TRBJ2-1; maybe TRBD2 (5 bases). Trimming shortened V by 7 bases and J by 8 bases, and 6 bases separated the two germline ends. CDR1 and CDR2 from the germline V gene are MNHNY and SVGAGI (reference sequence). CDR3 size: 10 residues. CDR3 amino acids: CASMEDEQFF. In nucleotides, the CDR3 is TGTGCCAGCATGGAGGATGAGCAGTTCTTC.

This clonotype came up many times. The chain uses TRBV5-4 and TRBJ1-4; D not certain. The ends were cut back, 1 base at V and 3 bases at J, with 7 bases in the middle. The germline gives CDR1 SGHNT, CDR2 YYREEE (reference sequence). The CDR3 is made up of 14 amino acids. CDR3 loop: CASSLNQANEKLFF. The CDR3 bases are TGTGCCAGCAGCTTGAACCAGGCTAATGAAAAACTGTTTTTT.

This rearrangement joins TRBV4-2 to TRBJ2-7; D call uncertain. The CDR3 length is 15 residues. V lost 3 bases and J 6 bases, leaving 18 bases between the germline ends. The germline gives CDR1 LGHNA, CDR2 YNFKEQ. This chain's CDR3 is CASSQFLSNACEQYF. The CDR3 coding sequence is TGTGCCAGCAGCCAGTTTCTGTCGAACGCCTGCGAGCAGTACTTC.

On this clonotype itself: An end of the junction differs from the germline gene, which may be a read error. The chain couples TRBV6-5 to TRBJ2-5; either TRBD1 or TRBD2 may fit D (5 bases each). The CDR3 runs 14 residues. Per germline, CDR1 MNHEY and CDR2 SVGAGI. The CDR3 reads CSSRDTRRQGTRYF. CDR3 in DNA: TGTTCCAGCAGGGATACTAGACGTCAAGGGACCCGGTACTTC.

This clonotype was counted between two and nine times. A much bigger clone sits one base away, suggesting this may be a read error. V and J are TRBV11-2 and TRBJ2-3; tentatively, D is TRBD1 (5 bases). The CDR3 spans 14 residues. Germline V gene data show CDR1 as SGHAT and CDR2 as FQNNGV. The CDR3 reads CASSLSTSTGTQYF. The DNA for the CDR3 is TGTGCCAGCAGCCTCTCGACCAGCACAGGTACGCAGTATTTT.

On this clonotype: The germline gene is not matched at one end of the junction; a read error may be the cause. The chain carries TRBV29-1 and TRBJ2-1, with 11 bases matching TRBD2. Germline-derived CDR1 and CDR2 are SQVTM and ANQGSEA. The CDR3 totals 14 residues. The CDR3 DNA is TGCAGCGTTCGTGCTAGCGGGAGGTCGGGTGAGCAGTGCTTC. This translates into CSVRASGRSGEQCF.

This clonotype came up many times. The rearrangement joins TRBV5-6 to TRBJ2-2; D is unresolved. The germline V and J ends were trimmed by 0 bases and 1 base, with 4 bases remaining between them. The CDR3 contains 14 residues. Germline V CDR1 and CDR2: SGHDT, YYEEEE. The CDR3 bases are TGTGCCAGCAGCTTGGGTAGGAACACCGGGGAGCTGTTTTTT. Translating it yields CASSLGRNTGELFF.

This clonotype has ten or more counts. DNA for the CDR3: TGTGCCAGCAGTAACGGGGCCTACGAGCAGTACTTC. Translation: CASSNGAYEQYF. V is TRBV2 and J is TRBJ2-7; possibly TRBD2 for D (5 bases). The CDR3 spans 12 residues. V was pared by 5 bases and J by 2 bases, with 7 bases between. Germline V gene sequence: CDR1 SNHLY, CDR2 FYNNEI.

The chain joins TRBV6-1 to TRBJ2-5, with TRBD2 identical over 10 bases. CDR3 size: 16 residues. Unmatched junction bases numbered 11, after V lost 5 bases and J lost 5 bases. The germline CDR1 and CDR2 sequences are MNHNS and SASEGT. As DNA, the CDR3 is TGTGCCAGCAGTCAAAAACGGCTAGCGGGAGACGAGACCCAGTACTTC. This codes for CASSQKRLAGDETQYF.

Only a few counts were recorded for this clonotype. This rearrangement joins TRBV7-9 to TRBJ2-5, with D possibly matching TRBD2 (6 bases). The CDR3 loop spans 13 amino acids. Germline CDR1 reads SEHNR; CDR2 reads FQNEAQ (reference sequence). Trimming removed 6 bases from V and 4 bases from J, with 12 bases in between. Written as DNA, the CDR3 is TGTGCCAGCAGGGGAGGACCGGGAGAGACCCAGTACTTC. This codes for CASRGGPGETQYF.

In its sample, this clonotype was seen many times. V and J are TRBV7-8 and TRBJ2-7; D is unclear. The V gene lost 4 bases and the J gene lost 2 bases, with 12 bases spanning the gap. The CDR3 spans 14 residues. Germline V lookup: CDR1 SGHVS, CDR2 FQNEAQ. The CDR3 loop reads CASSSRGGAYEQYF. The CDR3 nucleotides read TGTGCCAGCAGCTCCCGTGGCGGTGCCTACGAGCAGTACTTC. The full variable domain, with the rest looked up from reference TRBV7-8 and TRBJ2-7, is GAGVSQSPRYKVAKRGQDVALRCDPISGHVSLFWYQQALGQGPEFLTYFQNEAQLDKSGLPSDRFFAERPEGSVSTLKIQRTQQEDSAVYLCASSSRGGAYEQYFGPGTRLTVT.

This clonotype appeared a few times. This rearrangement joins TRBV7-9 to TRBJ2-3; TRBD1 is a possible D gene (6 bases). V was trimmed by 5 bases and J by 8 bases, leaving 14 bases between them. Germline V lookup: CDR1 SEHNR, CDR2 FQNEAQ (reference sequence). The CDR3 length is 13 residues. The chain's CDR3 is CASSPYRAGTQYF. DNA for the CDR3: TGTGCCAGCAGCCCATACAGGGCGGGTACGCAGTATTTT.

The sample holds many counts of this clonotype. The chain recombines TRBV14 with TRBJ2-7; D is unclear. Germline V gene data show CDR1 as SGHDN and CDR2 as FVKESK. The germline V and J ends were trimmed by 4 bases and 0 bases, with 10 bases remaining between them. The CDR3 length is 14 residues. The CDR3 loop reads CASSRVLSSYEQYF. The CDR3 DNA reads TGTGCCAGCAGCCGGGTCCTAAGCTCCTACGAGCAGTACTTC.

A word on this clonotype: The junction departs from the called germline gene at one end, perhaps through a read error. The chain recombines TRBV6-1 with TRBJ2-1; TRBD1 might be the D (5 bases). Per germline, CDR1 MNHNS and CDR2 SASEGT. The CDR3 is 14 amino acids. The CDR3 is CPSRNRSLYSEQFF. As DNA, the CDR3 is TGTCCCAGCAGAAACAGGTCCCTCTACAGTGAGCAGTTCTTC.

The table lists this clonotype with many counts. The V gene is TRBV29-1, the J gene TRBJ2-5; D unclear. The CDR3 runs 11 residues. Germline assignment: CDR1 SQVTM and CDR2 ANQGSEA. The V gene lost 6 bases and the J gene lost 2 bases, with 7 bases spanning the gap. CDR3 nucleotides: TGCAGCGTGAACCAGCAAGAGACCCAGTACTTC. Encoded protein: CSVNQQETQYF.

A note on this clonotype: Compared with germline, one end of the junction differs, possibly owing to a read error. V is TRBV11-3 and J is TRBJ2-3; 8 nucleotides agree with TRBD2. The CDR3 runs 14 residues. Germline V gene data show CDR1 as SGHNT and CDR2 as YENEEA. CDR3 bases: TGTGCCAGCACCCTCAGGACTAGCACAGATACGCAGTATTTC. Translating gives CASTLRTSTDTQYF.

To note about this clonotype: Given a much more abundant clone one base away, this may be a read error. The CDR3 DNA reads TGTGCCAGCAACCTTGGTGGTGAGGGACCAGCTTTCTTT. This translates into CASNLGGEGPAFF. The chain is built from TRBV6-6 and TRBJ1-1, with D maybe TRBD1 (5 bases). CDR1 is MNHNY, CDR2 SVGAGI, per germline (reference sequence). Deletions cut 7 bases from V and 10 bases from J, with 19 bases between. The CDR3 consists of 13 residues.

On this clonotype: Because it lacks the conserved phenylalanine or tryptophan at the end, this CDR3 is likely a read error. The V gene is TRBV6-2 or TRBV6-3, the J gene TRBJ2-1; D possibly corresponds to TRBD2 (5 bases). The CDR3 is made up of 13 amino acids. CDR1 and CDR2 (germline): MNHEY, SVGEGT. CDR3 sequence: CVSGSGSNNEQFL. The CDR3 DNA sequence: TGTGTCAGCGGTTCGGGTAGCAACAATGAGCAGTTCCTC.

For this clonotype: No conserved phenylalanine or tryptophan is present at the end of the CDR3, so a read error is the likely explanation. V is TRBV29-1 and J is TRBJ2-3; 10 positions match TRBD2. CDR1 is SQVTM, CDR2 ANQGSEA, per germline. The CDR3 contains 14 residues. Here the CDR3 reads CSGGASGSRDTQYS. Written as DNA, the CDR3 is TGCAGTGGGGGGGCTAGCGGGAGTCGAGATACCCAGTATTCT.

Regarding this clonotype: A much more abundant neighbour one base away suggests this may be a read error. V and J are TRBV6-5 and TRBJ2-7; D unresolved. Germline loops: CDR1 MNHEY, CDR2 SVGAGI. CDR3 length: 14 residues. V lost 5 bases, J lost 3 bases, and 14 bases lay in between. The CDR3 loop is CASSPVGYGYEQYF. The CDR3 DNA follows: TGTGCCAGCAGTCCCGTGGGGTACGGCTACGAGCAGTACTTC.

The J gene is TRBJ2-3, the V gene TRBV11-2; tentatively, D is TRBD2 (6 bases). Per the germline V gene, CDR1 is SGHAT and CDR2 is FQNNGV. V was pared by 0 bases and J by 6 bases, with 13 bases between. The CDR3 consists of 15 residues. DNA for the CDR3: TGTGCCAGCAGCTTAGAGATTGGAGGGACGGATACGCAGTATTTT. This sequence encodes CASSLEIGGTDTQYF.